One and the same sample provided the 5 T cell receptor beta chains below, sequenced in a study of blood T cell repertoires in COVID-19. Only in-frame clones appear in the TCRdb table, and some are missing; sequencing was by immunoSEQ multiplex PCR. Here the sample spans around 240,000 clones, more than 65% being singletons. The sequenced sample consisted of peripheral blood. The receptors derive from a woman aged 40 to 50 who had recovered from COVID-19.

As concerns this clone: The same CDR3 is also encoded by other DNA sequences in this sample. The chain combines TRBV9 with TRBJ2-5, with a tentative D call TRBD1 (5 bases). The CDR3 is 14 amino acids. Looked up from germline, CDR1 is SGDLS and CDR2 is YYNGEE. Trimming stripped 0 bases from V and 2 bases from J, with 8 bases between. This CDR3 is CASSVEAGQETQYF. The DNA of the CDR3 is TGTGCCAGCAGCGTAGAGGCAGGGCAAGAGACCCAGTACTTC.

V and J are TRBV3-1 (or the pseudogene TRBV3-2) and TRBJ1-4; possibly TRBD1 for D (6 bases). Per the germline V gene, CDR1 is LGHDT and CDR2 is YNNKEL (reference sequence). There are 13 residues in the CDR3. V lost 5 bases and J 7 bases, leaving 11 bases between the germline ends. CDR3: CASSKQGPEKLFF. For the CDR3, the DNA is TGTGCCAGCAGCAAACAGGGTCCTGAAAAACTGTTTTTT.

The chain employs TRBV9 and TRBJ2-5; tentatively, D is TRBD1 (5 bases). The V end was cut by 7 bases, the J end by 5 bases, with 18 bases between. This CDR3 has 14 residues. Looked up from germline, CDR1 is SGDLS and CDR2 is YYNGEE. This chain's CDR3 is CASGATGSRETQYF. The CDR3 bases are TGTGCCAGCGGCGCTACAGGCTCGAGGGAGACCCAGTACTTC.

The chain links TRBV5-8 to TRBJ2-3, with 8 bases aligning to TRBD1. The CDR3 runs 15 residues. Looked up from germline, CDR1 is SGHTS and CDR2 is YDEGEE. Germline trimming cut 3 bases from V and 2 bases from J; bases unmatched to any gene: 5. The CDR3 loop reads CASSSGQGSTDTQYF. The CDR3 DNA reads TGTGCCAGCAGCTCTGGACAGGGATCCACAGATACGCAGTATTTT.

A word on this clone: Other DNA sequences in the sample encode the same CDR3. The chain is built from TRBV5-1 and TRBJ2-2; D ambiguous. CDR1 and CDR2 from the germline V gene are SGHRS and YFSETQ. The length of the CDR3 is 13 residues. Trimming removed 3 bases from V and 2 bases from J, with 5 bases in between. CDR3 loop: CASSSLNTGELFF. The CDR3 coding sequence is TGCGCCAGCAGCTCGCTAAACACCGGGGAGCTGTTTTTT.